The rows below give T cell receptor beta chains drawn from one sample of a study of blood T cells in healthy people across ages. From the 5' RACE reads, TCRdb called clonotypes with MiXCR, one entry per CDR3 protein. In the table there are 1.5 million to 2 million distinct CDR3 sequences, 30% to 35% of which are singletons. Sequencing was performed on blood. The origin of the receptors is a woman aged 25 to 39 in good health. Each CDR3 is given with its conserved first and last residue. The order of the fields is CDR3 DNA, CDR3 protein, clone size, D gene, J gene, V gene, CDR3 length. D genes are given only for firm matches. Size is stated for part of the rows, as once, few or many counts, or as a class when the clone is expanded.

TGTGCCAGCAGTTTTAGGCTAGCGGGAACCGAGCAGTACTTC,CASSFRLAGTEQYF,NA,TRBD2,TRBJ2-7,TRBV27,14
TGTGCCACCGCTTTGGCGGGAGGGGAAGAGCAGTACTTC,CATALAGGEEQYF,NA,TRBD2,TRBJ2-7,TRBV10-3,13
TGCAGTGCTGCCCCTTGGGGCACAGGGGAGTTCTTC,CSAAPWGTGEFF,few,TRBD1,TRBJ2-1,TRBV20-1,12
TGTGCCAGCAATCGGCGGGAGTTGGGATGGCAGTACTTC,CASNRRELGWQYF,once,TRBD2,TRBJ2-7,TRBV2,13
TGCGCCAGCAGCCAAGACCGGACACAAGAGACCCAGTACTTC,CASSQDRTQETQYF,NA,NA,TRBJ2-5,TRBV4-1,14
TGCGCCAGCAGCCTCTCTGGAGACAGGGGCCACGAGCAGTACTTC,CASSLSGDRGHEQYF,NA,TRBD1,TRBJ2-7,TRBV5-1,15
TGTGCCAGCAGTCTAACGATCGATGAGCAGTTCTTC,CASSLTIDEQFF,NA,NA,TRBJ2-1,TRBV28,12
TGCGCCGACCGGGATGACCAAGAGACCCAGTACTTC,CADRDDQETQYF,NA,NA,TRBJ2-5,TRBV5-1,12
TGTGCCAGCACTCCGACAGGGGGGACTGAAGCTTTCTTT,CASTPTGGTEAFF,few,TRBD1,TRBJ1-1,TRBV28,13
TGTGCCAGCAGCCAGCAACTAGCCCGGGGGACCGGGGAGCTGTTTTTT,CASSQQLARGTGELFF,few,NA,TRBJ2-2,TRBV12-3/TRBV12-4,16
TGCGCCAGCAGCGAAAGCACCAATCAGCCCCAGCATTTT,CASSESTNQPQHF,NA,NA,TRBJ1-5,TRBV5-1,13
TGCAGTGCTAGAGATCCGACTAGCGGAAAGTACGAGCAGTACTTC,CSARDPTSGKYEQYF,NA,TRBD2,TRBJ2-7,TRBV20-1,15
TGTGCCATCAGTGGGGACACTAACTACGAGCAGTACTTC,CAISGDTNYEQYF,many,NA,TRBJ2-7,TRBV10-3,13
TGTGCCACCAGTGATTCCGGGACTAGCGGAGATACGCAGTATTTT,CATSDSGTSGDTQYF,NA,TRBD2,TRBJ2-3,TRBV24-1,15
TGCGCCAGCAGCTTCCGACAGGGGAGCGGGTCTGAAGCTTTCTTT,CASSFRQGSGSEAFF,NA,TRBD1,TRBJ1-1,TRBV5-1,15
TGTGCCAGCAGCAAATGGGTGGAGCAGTTCTTC,CASSKWVEQFF,NA,NA,TRBJ2-1,TRBV21-1,11
TGTGCCAGCAGCCTCGCCGGCATGAGGGACTACGAGCAGTACTTC,CASSLAGMRDYEQYF,NA,NA,TRBJ2-7,TRBV11-2,15
TGCAGCCCCTTGCCCTCTGGGGCCAACGTCCTGACTTTC,CSPLPSGANVLTF,many,NA,TRBJ2-6,TRBV20-1,13
TGTGCCAGCAGCCAAGAAGTATACGGGACCTCCTACGAGCAGTACTTC,CASSQEVYGTSYEQYF,NA,NA,TRBJ2-7,TRBV3-1,16
TGTGCCAGCAGTCCCTCCGGCAGCGGGAAGGCTGAGCAGTTCTTC,CASSPSGSGKAEQFF,NA,TRBD2,TRBJ2-1,TRBV28,15
TGTGCCAGCAGTTTATCGAGGACAGGGGTAGAGCAGTACTTC,CASSLSRTGVEQYF,NA,TRBD1,TRBJ2-7,TRBV27,14
TGTGCCAGCAGTCTCCGGGTCCAGAGCTCCTACGAGCAGTACTTC,CASSLRVQSSYEQYF,few,NA,TRBJ2-7,TRBV27,15
TGCAGTGCAGCCAAAGGGACTAGCGGGAGAGGTGAGCAGTACTTC,CSAAKGTSGRGEQYF,few,TRBD2,TRBJ2-5,TRBV20-1,15
TGTGCCAGCAGTAAAGACAGGGAGGCTTTCTTT,CASSKDREAFF,NA,TRBD1,TRBJ1-1,TRBV12-3/TRBV12-4,11
TGTGCCAGCAGCCTGACCCTAGCGGAGCAAGAGACCCAGTACTTC,CASSLTLAEQETQYF,many,TRBD2,TRBJ2-5,TRBV7-9,15
TGCGCCAGCAGTAAGCTAGCCCTCCCCGCGCAGTATTTT,CASSKLALPAQYF,NA,NA,TRBJ2-3,TRBV5-1,13
TGTGCCAGCAGCTTAGGGTTCGGGAGAATCCCCTACGAGCAGTACTTC,CASSLGFGRIPYEQYF,NA,NA,TRBJ2-7,TRBV13,16
TGCGCCAGCAGCTTGATTTTATCCTACAATGAGCAGTTCTTC,CASSLILSYNEQFF,NA,NA,TRBJ2-1,TRBV5-1,14
TGCAGTGCTAGGTTACAGGGGGCCTATGGCTACACCTTC,CSARLQGAYGYTF,few,TRBD1,TRBJ1-2,TRBV20-1,13
TGCGCCAGCAGCTTGGGGTCAGATTCTAACTATGGCTACACCTTC,CASSLGSDSNYGYTF,few,NA,TRBJ1-2,TRBV5-1,15
TGTGCTAGTGCGGTGAAGGATAGCAATCAGCCCCAGCATTTT,CASAVKDSNQPQHF,few,NA,TRBJ1-5,TRBV12-5,14
TGTGCCAGCAGCCAGGGGACTAGCGGGAGATTATCGAATACGCAGTATTTT,CASSQGTSGRLSNTQYF,many,TRBD2,TRBJ2-3,TRBV4-2,17
TGTGCCAGCAGTCCGGCCGGGACCTTGTCTGGCCAAGAGACCCAGTACTTC,CASSPAGTLSGQETQYF,few,NA,TRBJ2-5,TRBV28,17
TGCGCCAGCAGCAGAGGGACGCAGAACACTGAAGCTTTCTTT,CASSRGTQNTEAFF,NA,NA,TRBJ1-1,TRBV5-1,14
TGTGCCAGCAGCTTGGACCGTTTGGCCACTGAAGCTTTCTTT,CASSLDRLATEAFF,NA,NA,TRBJ1-1,TRBV7-6,14
TGCAGTGCTAGAGACAGGGAATCGCAGACCCAGTACTTC,CSARDRESQTQYF,few,NA,TRBJ2-5,TRBV20-1,13
TGCAGTGCCAAAAGGCAGACCCTTCGGGAGACCAAGTACTTC,CSAKRQTLRETKYF,NA,NA,TRBJ2-5,TRBV20-1,14
TGTGCCAGCAGTGATAGCGGTCCAGGGCAAGAGACCCAGTACTTC,CASSDSGPGQETQYF,NA,NA,TRBJ2-5,TRBV25-1,15
TGCGCCAGCAGCTTGGCTAGGGATGGACAGGCTCACTACGAGCAGTACTTC,CASSLARDGQAHYEQYF,NA,TRBD1,TRBJ2-7,TRBV5-1,17
TGTGCCAGCCGCGACGGGGGAGCCTATAATTCACCCCTCCACTTT,CASRDGGAYNSPLHF,NA,NA,TRBJ1-6,TRBV12-3/TRBV12-4,15
TGTGCCAGCAGTCCCAGGACAAATTGGGAATTCGCCACTGAAGCTTTCTTT,CASSPRTNWEFATEAFF,NA,NA,TRBJ1-1,TRBV27,17
TGTGCCGAGGAGACCAGCACAGATACGCAGTATTTT,CAEETSTDTQYF,many,NA,TRBJ2-3,TRBV7-9,12
TGTGCCAGCAGCTTAGGAGTGGCGGGAGCGGTCTCAGATACGCAGTATTTT,CASSLGVAGAVSDTQYF,few,TRBD2,TRBJ2-3,TRBV7-2,17
TGTGCCAGCAGTTTAGCCCACGCGGGACAGGGGTACAATGAGCAGTTCTTC,CASSLAHAGQGYNEQFF,NA,TRBD1,TRBJ2-1,TRBV27,17
TGTGCCAGCAGCTTAGGAGGGGCGGACGGACAGTTCTTC,CASSLGGADGQFF,many,NA,TRBJ2-1,TRBV13,13
TGTGCCAGCAGTGAACAGGGGGTAGGGAATGAGCAGTTCTTC,CASSEQGVGNEQFF,few,TRBD1,TRBJ2-1,TRBV6-1,14
TGCAGCGGCTACGACCATAGCTCCTACGAGCAGTACTTC,CSGYDHSSYEQYF,many,NA,TRBJ2-7,TRBV29-1,13
TGTGCCAGCAGCGTAGGAGCAGGGGAGAGCTCCTACGAGCAGTACTTC,CASSVGAGESSYEQYF,NA,NA,TRBJ2-7,TRBV9,16
TGTGCCAGCAGCCAGATGGCGGACTACAATGAGCAGTTCTTC,CASSQMADYNEQFF,few,NA,TRBJ2-1,TRBV12-3/TRBV12-4,14
TGTGCCAGCAGCAAGGGCCGCGATGAGCAGTTCTTC,CASSKGRDEQFF,NA,NA,TRBJ2-1,TRBV21-1,12
TGCAGTGCCCCACCCTACCGGGACAGGGTGGACGAGCAGTACTTC,CSAPPYRDRVDEQYF,few,TRBD1,TRBJ2-7,TRBV20-1,15
TGTGCCAGTAGCCAAGCCCGCGGGGGGGCCGCTGAGCAGTTCTTC,CASSQARGGAAEQFF,NA,TRBD2,TRBJ2-1,TRBV3-1,15
TGTGCCAGCTCCACGTACTCCTACGAGCAGTACTTC,CASSTYSYEQYF,few,NA,TRBJ2-7,TRBV18,12
TGCGCCTGCAGCTCAGGAATCTATGGCTACACCTTC,CACSSGIYGYTF,NA,NA,TRBJ1-2,TRBV7-2,12
TGTGCCAGCACTCTGACAGGGTACGATGGCTACACCTTC,CASTLTGYDGYTF,few,TRBD1,TRBJ1-2,TRBV28,13
TGTGCCAGCAGTCCCCTTCCCCTTGGACAGCCCCTCTCCTACGAGCAGTACTTC,CASSPLPLGQPLSYEQYF,few,NA,TRBJ2-7,TRBV27,18
TGTGCCAGCAGCTTGGCGGGGGGGAGCTCCTACGAGCAGTACTTC,CASSLAGGSSYEQYF,many,TRBD2,TRBJ2-7,TRBV5-1,15
TGTGCCAGCAAATTAGGCGGCGCCCCAGGAGAGCAGTACTTC,CASKLGGAPGEQYF,few,NA,TRBJ2-7,TRBV12-3/TRBV12-4,14
TGCAGTGCTCCAATAACTAGCGGAAGAGCAGATACGCAGTATTTT,CSAPITSGRADTQYF,NA,TRBD2,TRBJ2-3,TRBV20-1,15